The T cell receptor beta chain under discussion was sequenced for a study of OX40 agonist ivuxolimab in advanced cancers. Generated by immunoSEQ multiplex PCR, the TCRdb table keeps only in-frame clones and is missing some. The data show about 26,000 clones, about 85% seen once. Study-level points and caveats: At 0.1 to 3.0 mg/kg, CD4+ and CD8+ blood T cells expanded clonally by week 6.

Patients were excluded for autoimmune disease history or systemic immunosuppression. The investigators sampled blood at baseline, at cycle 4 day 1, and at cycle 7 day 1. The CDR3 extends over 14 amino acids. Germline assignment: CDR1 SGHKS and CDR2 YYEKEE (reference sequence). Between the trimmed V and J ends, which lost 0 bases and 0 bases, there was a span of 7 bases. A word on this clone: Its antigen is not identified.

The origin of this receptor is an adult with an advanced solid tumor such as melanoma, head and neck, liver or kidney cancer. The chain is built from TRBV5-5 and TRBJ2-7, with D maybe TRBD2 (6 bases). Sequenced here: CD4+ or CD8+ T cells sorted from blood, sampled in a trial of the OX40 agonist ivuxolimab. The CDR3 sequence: CASSLAGSSYEQYF. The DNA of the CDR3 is TGTGCCAGCAGCTTGGCCGGGAGCTCCTACGAGCAGTACTTC.